What follows are 25 T cell receptor beta chains derived from one specimen sequenced in a study of blood T cell repertoires in COVID-19. Some clones are missing from TCRdb's copy, which holds only in-frame ones; the method was immunoSEQ multiplex PCR. The sample lists 70,000 or so clones; about 85% were seen once. Sequenced material: peripheral blood. Receptors were obtained from a man in his 70s with active COVID-19.

V and J are TRBV7-2 and TRBJ2-1; TRBD2 matches 9 bases. The length of the CDR3 is 18 residues. Germline-derived CDR1 and CDR2 are SGHTA and FQGNSA. Trimming cost V 5 bases and J 10 bases; bases outside gene matches: 21. CDR3 sequence (DNA): TGTGCCAGCAGCCGCCCGCGGGGGGGGCGGGAGGGGGCTGGGGAGCAGTTCTTC. Protein product: CASSRPRGGREGAGEQFF.

The V call is TRBV4-3, the J call TRBJ2-1, with a weak D call TRBD2 (6 bases). The CDR3 runs 16 residues. Looked up from germline, CDR1 is LGHNA and CDR2 is YSLEER. Between the trimmed V and J ends, which lost 1 base and 3 bases, there was a span of 13 bases. This chain's CDR3 is CASSQVGGRGYNEQFF. The CDR3 nucleotides are TGCGCCAGCAGCCAAGTCGGAGGGAGAGGCTACAATGAGCAGTTCTTC.

For the CDR3, the DNA is TGTGCCAGCAACCCAGGGGTCTTGGTGAACACTGAAGCTTTCTTT. Translated: CASNPGVLVNTEAFF. The chain is built from TRBV7-2 and TRBJ1-1; perhaps TRBD1 as D (6 bases). This CDR3 region has 15 residues. CDR1 and CDR2 (germline): SGHTA, FQGNSA. V shed 7 bases and J shed 0 bases, with 15 bases lying between them.

On this clone itself: A read error may produce the germline difference seen at one junction end. The genes are TRBV7-7 and TRBJ2-5; TRBD1 agrees at 7 bases. CDR3 length: 15 residues. Germline CDR1 reads SSHAT; CDR2 reads FNYEAQ (reference sequence). The CDR3 sequence: CASSKGGGPQETQYF. In DNA form, the CDR3 reads TGTGCTAGCAGCAAAGGGGGCGGGCCCCAAGAGACCCAGTACTTC.

The chain couples TRBV5-4 to TRBJ2-2; 9 positions match TRBD1. With V trimmed by 0 bases and J by 7 bases, 4 bases remained unmatched. This CDR3 has 15 residues. Germline CDR1 SGHNT, CDR2 YYREEE (reference sequence). The CDR3 sequence: CASSLGTGAGGELFF. CDR3 bases: TGTGCCAGCAGCTTGGGGACAGGGGCGGGCGGGGAGCTGTTTTTT. Supplemented by reference TRBV5-4 and TRBJ2-2, the full variable domain reads ETGVTQSPTHLIKTRGQQVTLRCSSQSGHNTVSWYQQALGQGPQFIFQYYREEENGRGNFPPRFSGLQFPNYSSELNVNALELDDSALYLCASSLGTGAGGELFFGEGSRLTVL.

The chain has TRBV11-3 and TRBJ2-7; D perhaps matches TRBD2 (6 bases). Trimming removed 5 bases at V and 3 bases at J, with 17 bases between. Germline V gives CDR1 SGHNT, CDR2 YENEEA. This CDR3 is 15 amino acids long. The CDR3 bases are TGTGCCAGCAGCCCACGGGGGACTGCAGACTACGAGCAGTACTTC. As protein: CASSPRGTADYEQYF.

J is TRBJ2-2 and V is TRBV7-2; TRBD2 matches 8 bases. Germline values: CDR1 SGHTA, CDR2 FQGNSA. CDR3 length: 13 amino acids. V lost 4 bases and J lost 9; bases outside the gene matches: 4. The CDR3 sequence: CASSSRGARELFF. CDR3 bases: TGTGCCAGCAGCTCGCGGGGGGCCCGGGAGCTGTTTTTT.

J is TRBJ2-7 and V is TRBV11-3; D is ambiguous. Germline V CDR1 and CDR2: SGHNT, YENEEA. Between the trimmed V and J ends, which lost 6 bases and 3 bases, there was a span of 9 bases. This CDR3 region has 12 residues. This CDR3 is CASSGLRYEQYF. For the CDR3, the DNA is TGTGCCAGCAGTGGGCTACGCTACGAGCAGTACTTC.

The chain is built from TRBV5-1 and TRBJ2-5; D is perhaps TRBD1 (5 bases). The CDR3 totals 15 residues. V dropped 6 bases and J dropped 1 base, with 16 bases sitting between them. The germline V gene has CDR1 SGHRS and CDR2 YFSETQ. For the CDR3, the DNA is TGCGCCAGCACCCAGGGTGTTGGGGCCCAAGAGACCCAGTACTTC. Translated, it gives CASTQGVGAQETQYF. The complete variable domain, with remaining parts taken from reference TRBV5-1 and TRBJ2-5, reads KAGVTQTPRYLIKTRGQQVTLSCSPISGHRSVSWYQQTPGQGLQFLFEYFSETQRNKGNFPGRFSGRQFSNSRSEMNVSTLELGDSALYLCASTQGVGAQETQYFGPGTRLLVL.

J is TRBJ2-1 and V is TRBV11-2; D is possibly TRBD2 (6 bases). The CDR3 runs 14 residues. Germline values: CDR1 SGHAT, CDR2 FQNNGV. V lost 3 bases and J lost 4, with 10 bases in between. The CDR3 loop reads CASSLSGTYNEQFF. CDR3 coding DNA: TGTGCCAGCAGCTTGTCCGGGACTTACAATGAGCAGTTCTTC.

The chain uses TRBV7-9 and TRBJ2-7; D is possibly TRBD1 (6 bases). The germline V gene has CDR1 SEHNR and CDR2 FQNEAQ (reference sequence). Trimming took 5 bases from V and 3 from J, leaving 11 bases between them. The CDR3 sequence is 13 residues long. The CDR3 protein is CASSEGQYYEQYF. In DNA, the CDR3 is TGTGCCAGCAGCGAGGGACAATACTACGAGCAGTACTTC.

DNA of the CDR3: TGTGCCAGCAAGGGGGGGTCCGGGGGCGATCAGCCCCAGCATTTT. It encodes CASKGGSGGDQPQHF. This chain uses TRBV2 with TRBJ1-5, with D perhaps matching TRBD1 (6 bases). Per germline, CDR1 SNHLY and CDR2 FYNNEI. Deletions cut 7 bases from V and 5 bases from J, with 18 bases between. The CDR3 runs to 15 residues.

The rearrangement uses TRBV19 and TRBJ2-1; D unclear. V was shortened by 5 bases and J by 6 bases, with 14 bases between the two germline ends. Germline V CDR1 and CDR2: LNHDA, SQIVND (reference sequence). The CDR3 length is 14 residues. CDR3 in amino acids: CASSPRLDSNEQFF. The CDR3 DNA sequence: TGTGCCAGTAGTCCACGGCTAGATAGCAATGAGCAGTTCTTC. Using reference TRBV19 and TRBJ2-1 for the parts outside the CDR3, the full variable domain is DGGITQSPKYLFRKEGQNVTLSCEQNLNHDAMYWYRQDPGQGLRLIYYSQIVNDFQKGDIAEGYSVSREKKESFPLTVTSAQKNPTAFYLCASSPRLDSNEQFFGPGTRLTVL.

The chain's CDR3 is CASSPPRGRDHNEQFF. CDR3 coding DNA: TGCGCCAGCAGCCCCCCCCGCGGGAGGGACCACAATGAGCAGTTCTTC. The chain links TRBV5-1 to TRBJ2-1, with TRBD2 identical over 9 bases. Unmatched junction bases numbered 10, after V lost 4 bases and J lost 5 bases. Germline V gene data show CDR1 as SGHRS and CDR2 as YFSETQ. The CDR3 has 16 amino acids.

V and J are TRBV29-1 and TRBJ1-3; 8 bases match TRBD1. With V trimmed by 7 bases and J by 3 bases, 8 bases remained unmatched. Germline V gene sequence: CDR1 SQVTM, CDR2 ANQGSEA. This CDR3 region has 14 residues. The CDR3 DNA reads as TGCAGCGCCCAACAGGGGGGGCTTGGAAACACCATATATTTT. Protein product: CSAQQGGLGNTIYF.

This chain connects TRBV2 to TRBJ2-5; D uncertain. Germline V CDR1 and CDR2: SNHLY, FYNNEI. The CDR3 spans 13 residues. The germline V and J ends were trimmed by 4 bases and 9 bases, with 15 bases remaining between them. As DNA, the CDR3 is TGTGCCAGCAGTGCCCCGGGTAGCTCAGCCCAGTACTTC. Its protein product is CASSAPGSSAQYF.

CDR3 coding DNA: TGTGCCAGCAGTGACTCGGGCGGGAGTGGCTACAATGAGCAGTTCTTC. It is translated as CASSDSGGSGYNEQFF. V usage is TRBV6-4 and J usage is TRBJ2-1, with 7 nucleotides matching TRBD2. The germline V gene encodes CDR1 MRHNA and CDR2 SNTAGT. The CDR3 totals 16 residues. V was pared by 0 bases and J by 3 bases, with 5 bases of the junction left unmatched.

The gene calls are TRBV6-2 or TRBV6-3 and TRBJ2-7, with a tentative D call TRBD2 (5 bases). V lost 2 bases and J lost 5, with 10 bases in between. The length of the CDR3 is 13 residues. Germline values: CDR1 MNHEY, CDR2 SVGEGT. CDR3 protein: CASSYPSLDEQYF. The DNA for the CDR3 is TGTGCCAGCAGTTACCCTAGCCTGGACGAGCAGTACTTC.

The chain is built from TRBV7-2 and TRBJ2-1, with TRBD2 matching over 15 bases. Germline CDR1 is SGHTA and CDR2 is FQGNSA. The CDR3 extends over 19 amino acids. V lost 4 bases and J lost 7; bases outside the gene matches: 14. CDR3 residues: CASSSRTSGRAFGGNEQFF. CDR3 coding DNA: TGTGCCAGCAGCTCCCGGACTAGCGGGAGGGCCTTCGGGGGGAATGAGCAGTTCTTC.

The V gene is TRBV5-4, the J gene TRBJ2-7, with 8 bases aligning to TRBD2. The CDR3 contains 14 residues. The ends lost 2 bases at V and 4 bases at J; junction bases unmatched: 5. From germline, CDR1 is SGHNT and CDR2 YYREEE (reference sequence). Here the CDR3 reads CASSFSSGSYEQYF. CDR3 in DNA: TGTGCCAGCAGCTTTTCAAGCGGGAGTTACGAGCAGTACTTC. Based on the CDR3 plus reference TRBV5-4 and TRBJ2-7, the full variable domain is ETGVTQSPTHLIKTRGQQVTLRCSSQSGHNTVSWYQQALGQGPQFIFQYYREEENGRGNFPPRFSGLQFPNYSSELNVNALELDDSALYLCASSFSSGSYEQYFGPGTRLTVT.

This rearrangement joins TRBV30 to TRBJ1-1; 8 bases are a match to TRBD1. The germline gives CDR1 GTSNPN, CDR2 SVGIG (reference sequence). With 3 bases clipped from V and 1 base from J, the junction kept 1 base outside the gene matches. This CDR3 has 13 residues. CDR3 nucleotides: TGTGCCTGGAGCGGACAGGGGAACACTGAAGCTTTCTTT. This gives the protein CAWSGQGNTEAFF. Together with reference TRBV30 and TRBJ1-1, the CDR3 gives the full variable domain: SQTIHQWPATLVQPVGSPLSLECTVEGTSNPNLYWYRQAAGRGLQLLFYSVGIGQISSEVPQNLSASRPQDRQFILSSKKLLLSDSGFYLCAWSGQGNTEAFFGQGTRLTVV.

V usage is TRBV6-4 and J usage is TRBJ2-7; 8 bases fit TRBD1. The CDR3 extends over 16 amino acids. J lost 3 bases, V lost 0 bases, and 7 bases had no gene match. CDR1 is MRHNA and CDR2 is SNTAGT in the germline V gene. CDR3 in DNA: TGTGCCAGCAGTGACTCGAGTCGGGACAGGTGCTACGAGCAGTACTTC. It codes for CASSDSSRDRCYEQYF.

The rearrangement joins TRBV11-1 to TRBJ2-1, with TRBD2 matching 9 bases. V was clipped by 4 bases and J by 5 bases; unmatched bases: 3. CDR1 is SGHAT, CDR2 FQDESV, per germline (reference sequence). The CDR3 has 14 amino acids. The CDR3 loop reads CASSSSGNHNEQFF. The CDR3 DNA reads as TGTGCCAGCAGCTCTAGCGGGAACCACAATGAGCAGTTCTTC.

The count of this clone is one. The gene calls are TRBV19 and TRBJ2-1; tentatively, D is TRBD2 (7 bases). The CDR3 loop spans 15 amino acids. Between the trimmed V and J ends, which lost 5 bases and 3 bases, there was a span of 14 bases. CDR1 and CDR2 (germline): LNHDA, SQIVND (reference sequence). The CDR3 is CASSQGGGGYNEQFF. For the CDR3, the DNA is TGTGCCAGTAGTCAAGGGGGAGGGGGCTACAATGAGCAGTTCTTC.

The rearrangement joins TRBV19 to TRBJ1-1, with 8 bases that match TRBD1. The CDR3 is 15 amino acids. Germline V gives CDR1 LNHDA, CDR2 SQIVND (reference sequence). V was pared by 4 bases and J by 5 bases, with 9 bases of the junction left unmatched. The CDR3 DNA is TGTGCCAGTAGTACCGGACAGGGTGGGGGTACTGAAGCTTTCTTT. Amino acid sequence: CASSTGQGGGTEAFF.